Below, one TCR beta chain is given with its context. Its specificity is not known. A read error may account for a junction end that differs from germline. In TCRdb, the 5' RACE reads were re-called with MiXCR into one record per CDR3 protein. The sample consists of about 160,000 distinct CDR3 sequences, around 7.3% of them appearing once. This sample was included in a study of T cells after yellow fever vaccination. General study points: Abundant clonotypes (contaminants from the bulk population) could be present in FACS-sorted repertoires.

Germline assignment: CDR1 SGHDT and CDR2 YYEEEE. The CDR3 runs to 16 residues. This chain uses TRBV5-6 with TRBJ2-1, with D maybe TRBD1 (5 bases). The sample here was CD4+ T cells sorted from PBMCs, taken about 5 days after the first yellow fever vaccination. This TCR derives from a man between 18 and 35 years old who received the YFV17D yellow fever vaccine. CDR3 protein: CDSSLTRDSSYNEQFF. In DNA form, the CDR3 reads TGTGACAGCAGCTTGACCAGGGATAGCTCCTACAATGAGCAGTTCTTC. Full variable domain (remainder filled in from reference TRBV5-6 and TRBJ2-1): DAGVTQSPTHLIKTRGQQVTLRCSPKSGHDTVSWYQQALGQGPQFIFQYYEEEERQRGNFPDRFSGHQFPNYSSELNVNALLLGDSALYLCDSSLTRDSSYNEQFFGPGTRLTVL.